What follows are 24 T cell receptor beta chains derived from one specimen sequenced in a study of T cell repertoires in aging, cancer and after chemotherapy. Multiplex touch-down PCR with TRB-A/B primers amplified rearranged V-D-J TRB sequences. Using its own MiXCR run on the multiplex PCR reads, TCRdb lists one record per CDR3 protein. This sample carries around 6,700 distinct CDR3 sequences, approximately 50% of them seen once, and the ten largest clones take 1.5% to 2%. Peripheral blood genomic DNA, not sorted cells or RNA, was the template. Source material: blood. Receptors originate from a human donor with a solid tumor.

The chain recombines TRBV29-1 with TRBJ2-3; unclear D gene. Per the germline V gene, CDR1 is SQVTM and CDR2 is ANQGSEA. The CDR3 is made up of 12 amino acids. V lost 5 bases, J lost 0 bases, and 6 bases lay in between. The CDR3 DNA is TGCAGCGTTTCACGTAGCACAGATACGCAGTATTTT. It encodes CSVSRSTDTQYF.

The chain carries TRBV5-4 and TRBJ2-6, with D possibly called TRBD1 or TRBD2 (5 bases each). This CDR3 spans 19 amino acids. Germline loops: CDR1 SGHNT, CDR2 YYREEE (reference sequence). The germline V and J ends were trimmed by 0 bases and 4 bases, with 20 bases remaining between them. The DNA of the CDR3 is TGTGCCAGCAGCTTGGCCTTGCAGGGAAGAGGGCGCGGGGCCAACGTCCTGACTTTC. It translates to CASSLALQGRGRGANVLTF.

In regard to this clonotype: The junction differs from germline at one of its ends, possibly a read error. The chain recombines TRBV12-3 or TRBV12-4 with TRBJ2-1; possible D gene TRBD2, 6 bases. The CDR3 extends over 15 amino acids. The CDR3 loop reads CASSFAGSSYDEQFF. The CDR3 nucleotides are TGTGCCAGCAGTTTTGCGGGGAGCTCCTACGATGAGCAGTTCTTC.

CDR3 sequence (DNA): TGTGCCAGCAGCTTTGACCAAGGCTATAATTCACCCCTCCACTTT. Its protein is CASSFDQGYNSPLHF. The genes are TRBV5-5 and TRBJ1-6; D ambiguous. The CDR3 is 15 residues long. Germline loops: CDR1 SGHKS, CDR2 YYEKEE (reference sequence). Trimming left V 2 bases short and J 3 bases short, with 9 bases between.

The chain employs TRBV20-1 and TRBJ2-7, with D unclear. V shed 6 bases and J shed 0 bases, with 12 bases lying between them. CDR3 size: 13 residues. Looked up from germline, CDR1 is DFQATT and CDR2 is SNEGSKA (reference sequence). The CDR3, as DNA: TGCAGTGCGAGACCTACCATCTCCTACGAGCAGTACTTC. It translates to CSARPTISYEQYF.

This clonotype was detected only a few times. The gene calls are TRBV20-1 and TRBJ1-1; no reliable D call. CDR3 length equals 14 residues. CDR1 and CDR2 (germline): DFQATT, SNEGSKA (reference sequence). V lost 6 bases and J lost 7, with 21 bases in between. The CDR3 sequence is CSAPSKWPRFEAFF. The CDR3 bases are TGCAGTGCCCCCTCTAAGTGGCCGCGGTTTGAAGCTTTCTTT.

The gene calls are TRBV19 and TRBJ1-5; D not resolved. Germline values: CDR1 LNHDA, CDR2 SQIVND (reference sequence). Between the trimmed V and J ends, which lost 3 bases and 3 bases, there was a span of 9 bases. This CDR3 region has 14 residues. The CDR3 DNA reads as TGTGCCAGTAGTATTTGGGAGACCAATCAGCCCCAGCATTTT. This gives the protein CASSIWETNQPQHF. The full variable domain, rest sourced from reference TRBV19 and TRBJ1-5, is DGGITQSPKYLFRKEGQNVTLSCEQNLNHDAMYWYRQDPGQGLRLIYYSQIVNDFQKGDIAEGYSVSREKKESFPLTVTSAQKNPTAFYLCASSIWETNQPQHFGDGTRLSIL.

CDR3 coding DNA: TGTGCCAGCAGCGACCCGGGAGGGGGCTCCTACAATGAGCAGTTCTTC. Encoded protein: CASSDPGGGSYNEQFF. The genes are TRBV7-2 and TRBJ2-1, with 8 bases that match TRBD2. Losses at the gene ends were 5 bases for V and 0 bases for J; bases not matched to a gene: 6. CDR3 length: 16 amino acids. Germline V gene data show CDR1 as SGHTA and CDR2 as FQGNSA.

This chain uses TRBV20-1 with TRBJ2-7; TRBD1 matches at 7 bases. With V trimmed by 1 base and J by 2 bases, 5 bases remained unmatched. The length of the CDR3 is 14 residues. In germline, CDR1 is DFQATT, CDR2 SNEGSKA (reference sequence). The CDR3 spells CSARGGTATYEQYF. CDR3 nucleotide sequence: TGCAGTGCTAGAGGTGGGACAGCTACCTACGAGCAGTACTTC.

The chain uses TRBV28 and TRBJ1-2; D uncertain. This CDR3 is 15 amino acids long. Per germline, CDR1 MDHEN and CDR2 SYDVKM. The ends were cut back, 3 bases at V and 8 bases at J, with 19 bases in the middle. CDR3 DNA sequence: TGTGCCAGCAGTTTCCCTAATTCGGCAGGAGGAGGCTACACCTTC. This translates into CASSFPNSAGGGYTF.

This chain links TRBV4-1 with TRBJ2-7; 10 bases are a match to TRBD2. The CDR3 sequence is 15 residues long. In germline, CDR1 is MGHRA, CDR2 YSYEKL. V lost 1 base, J lost 6 bases, and 6 bases stayed unmatched. In DNA form, the CDR3 reads TGCGCCAGCAGCCAAGTGGCTAGCGGGAGTGGCGAGCAGTACTTC. Translated: CASSQVASGSGEQYF.

This clonotype came up a few times. The chain employs TRBV6-5 and TRBJ1-3, with TRBD1 matching 7 bases. Per the germline V gene, CDR1 is MNHEY and CDR2 is SVGAGI. There are 15 residues in the CDR3. V gave up 2 bases and J gave up 3 bases; unmatched junction bases: 4. CDR3 bases: TGTGCCAGCAGTTACCACAGGGGCTTTGGAAACACCATATATTTT. This encodes CASSYHRGFGNTIYF.

This clonotype was recorded a few times. V is TRBV18 and J is TRBJ2-7; 8 nucleotides agree with TRBD2. J gave up 5 bases and V 3 bases, and 6 bases lay outside the gene matches. The CDR3 is made up of 14 amino acids. Germline CDR1 reads KGHSH; CDR2 reads LQKENI. The CDR3, as DNA: TGTGCCAGCTCACCGCAGACTAGCGCGAACGAGCAGTACTTC. It yields the protein CASSPQTSANEQYF.

The chain employs TRBV27 and TRBJ1-1, with 7 bases identical to TRBD1. With V trimmed by 3 bases and J by 4 bases, 5 bases remained unmatched. Germline CDR1 is MNHEY and CDR2 is SMNVEV (reference sequence). There are 14 residues in the CDR3. The CDR3 DNA follows: TGTGCCAGCAGTTTTTTCAGGGGGGGCACTGAAGCTTTCTTT. This encodes CASSFFRGGTEAFF.

This clonotype showed up just a few times. CDR3 region: CASSQDSALLQYF. CDR3 coding DNA: TGTGCCAGCAGCCAAGACAGTGCCTTACTGCAGTACTTC. The chain joins TRBV14 to TRBJ2-7; D unresolved. Germline CDR1 SGHDN, CDR2 FVKESK. V lost 0 bases and J 9 bases, leaving 12 bases between the germline ends. The length of the CDR3 is 13 residues.

CDR3 loop: CSAKKDRGRQPQHF. CDR3 DNA sequence: TGCAGTGCCAAGAAGGACAGGGGAAGGCAGCCCCAGCATTTT. The genes are TRBV20-1 and TRBJ1-5; TRBD1 aligns across 9 bases. Trimming took 6 bases from V and 7 from J; bases not matched to a gene: 10. The CDR3 contains 14 residues. Germline CDR1 DFQATT, CDR2 SNEGSKA (reference sequence).

V usage is TRBV10-3 and J usage is TRBJ1-2; D may be TRBD1 (6 bases). Germline CDR1 is ENHRY and CDR2 is SYGVKD. The CDR3 has 14 residues. V lost 1 base to trimming and J lost 2 bases, with 8 bases between them. The DNA for the CDR3 is TGTGCCATCAGTGAGTACAGGGAAAACTATGGCTACACCTTC. Amino acid sequence: CAISEYRENYGYTF.

V is TRBV12-3 or TRBV12-4 and J is TRBJ2-2; possible D gene TRBD2, 5 bases. The length of the CDR3 is 13 residues. V dropped 6 bases and J dropped 3 bases, with 8 bases sitting between them. The CDR3 DNA sequence: TGTGCCAGCAGATACGGGGACACCGGGGAGCTGTTTTTT. As protein: CASRYGDTGELFF.

This clonotype came up a few times. Its ends do not fully match the called genes, so a read error is possible. The genes are TRBV7-9 and TRBJ1-1; 8 nucleotides line up with TRBD1. Germline lookup yields CDR1 SEHNR and CDR2 FQNEAQ (reference sequence). CDR3 length equals 15 residues. The CDR3 bases are TGTGCCAGCAGCCCCTCACAGGGGGTGAATACTGAAGCTTTCTTT. This sequence encodes CASSPSQGVNTEAFF. Full variable domain (missing parts from reference TRBV7-9 and TRBJ1-1): DTGVSQNPRHKITKRGQNVTFRCDPISEHNRLYWYRQTLGQGPEFLTYFQNEAQLEKSRLLSDRFSAERPKGSFSTLEIQRTEQGDSAMYLCASSPSQGVNTEAFFGQGTRLTVV.

The chain joins TRBV6-1 to TRBJ2-7, with D unresolved. The CDR3 is 16 amino acids. V gave up 8 bases and J gave up 6 bases, with 26 bases separating them. Germline V gene lookup returns CDR1 MNHNS and CDR2 SASEGT. The CDR3 DNA reads TGTGCCAGCCTTACCCGTGGGGTTGCCAACCACTTCGAGCAGTACTTC. Protein sequence: CASLTRGVANHFEQYF.

J is TRBJ2-2 and V is TRBV20-1; 7 bases align to TRBD1. The CDR3 length is 13 residues. Germline trimming cut 6 bases from V and 1 base from J; bases unmatched to any gene: 2. CDR1 DFQATT and CDR2 SNEGSKA come from the germline V gene (reference sequence). CDR3 nucleotides: TGCAGTGCACAGGGGTTGAACACCGGGGAGCTGTTTTTT. This sequence encodes CSAQGLNTGELFF.

The CDR3 protein is CASSRTGGYSYEQYF. The CDR3 nucleotides are TGTGCCAGTAGTAGGACAGGGGGTTACTCCTACGAGCAGTACTTC. The V call is TRBV19, the J call TRBJ2-7, with TRBD1 matching over 10 bases. V dropped 4 bases and J dropped 0; count of bases not matched to a gene: 3. Germline CDR1 LNHDA, CDR2 SQIVND (reference sequence). CDR3 length: 15 amino acids.

The chain couples TRBV27 to TRBJ1-1; D uncertain. V was shortened by 0 bases and J by 4 bases, with 6 bases between the two germline ends. The V gene's germline CDR1 is MNHEY and CDR2 SMNVEV (reference sequence). The CDR3 runs to 13 residues. CDR3 nucleotides: TGTGCCAGCAGTTTATCGACTGGCACTGAAGCTTTCTTT. Encoded protein: CASSLSTGTEAFF.

This chain connects TRBV4-2 to TRBJ1-2, with D perhaps matching TRBD1 (6 bases). The CDR3 runs 15 residues. The V and J ends lost 3 bases and 4 bases respectively, with 15 bases between them. Germline V gives CDR1 LGHNA, CDR2 YNFKEQ. The CDR3 DNA sequence: TGTGCCAGCAGCCAGGGGCCGGGACACGGCTATGGCTACACCTTC. Its protein product is CASSQGPGHGYGYTF.